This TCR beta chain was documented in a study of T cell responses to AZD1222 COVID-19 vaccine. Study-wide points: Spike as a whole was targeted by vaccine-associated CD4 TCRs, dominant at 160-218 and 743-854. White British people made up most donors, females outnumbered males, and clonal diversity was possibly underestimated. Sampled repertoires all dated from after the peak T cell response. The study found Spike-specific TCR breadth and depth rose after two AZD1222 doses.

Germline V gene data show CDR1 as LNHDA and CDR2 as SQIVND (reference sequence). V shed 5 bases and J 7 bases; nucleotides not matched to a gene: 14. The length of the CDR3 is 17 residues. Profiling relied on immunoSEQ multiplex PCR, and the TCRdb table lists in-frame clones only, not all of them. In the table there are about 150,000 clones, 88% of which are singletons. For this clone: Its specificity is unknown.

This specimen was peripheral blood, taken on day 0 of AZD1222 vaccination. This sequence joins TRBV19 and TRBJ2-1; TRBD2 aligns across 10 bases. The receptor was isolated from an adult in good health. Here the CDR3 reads CASSAQGAGGPPNEQFF. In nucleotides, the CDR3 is TGTGCCAGTAGTGCCCAGGGAGCGGGGGGGCCGCCTAATGAGCAGTTCTTC.